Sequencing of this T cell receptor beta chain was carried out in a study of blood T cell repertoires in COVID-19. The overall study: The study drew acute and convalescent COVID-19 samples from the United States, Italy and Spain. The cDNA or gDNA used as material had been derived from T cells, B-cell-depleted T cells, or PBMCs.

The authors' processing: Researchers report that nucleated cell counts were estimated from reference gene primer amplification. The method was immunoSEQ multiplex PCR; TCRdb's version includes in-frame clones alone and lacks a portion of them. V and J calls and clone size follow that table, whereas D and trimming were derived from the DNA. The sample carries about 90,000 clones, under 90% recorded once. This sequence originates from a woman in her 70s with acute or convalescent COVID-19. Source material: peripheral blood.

CDR3 in DNA: TGTGCCAGCAGTTTATCAGGGATCCCCTACGAGCAGTACTTC. The encoded protein is CASSLSGIPYEQYF. The gene calls are TRBV28 and TRBJ2-7, with a possible D match to TRBD1 (5 bases). CDR1 is MDHEN, CDR2 SYDVKM, per germline. The V and J ends lost 1 base and 2 bases respectively, with 9 bases between them. This CDR3 is 14 amino acids long.